This entry lists 19 T cell receptor beta chains sequenced from one sample in a study of PD-1 blockade in classical Hodgkin lymphoma. Measured with immunoSEQ multiplex PCR; TCRdb has only the in-frame clones, and not every one. This table has under 50,000 clones, 60% to 75% appearing once. Time point given: cycle 4 day 1 (C4D1), after less than 7 weeks of nivolumab. In every patient, relapse followed autologous stem cell transplantation, while exposure to brentuximab vedotin differed. This specimen consisted of peripheral blood mononuclear cells (PBMCs), obtained before the fourth cycle of nivolumab. All receptors derive from a human donor with classical Hodgkin lymphoma.

The CDR3 spells CASGSLPGGVGGNEQFF. The CDR3 DNA sequence: TGTGCTAGTGGCTCACTCCCAGGCGGGGTAGGGGGGAATGAGCAGTTCTTC. The J gene is TRBJ2-1, the V gene TRBV12-5; TRBD1 or TRBD2 may be the D gene (6 bases each). The germline CDR1 and CDR2 sequences are LGHNT and FRNRAP. Trimming pared 6 bases from V and 7 bases from J, leaving 25 bases between. The CDR3 has 17 residues. Filled out from reference TRBV12-5 and TRBJ2-1, the complete variable domain reads DARVTQTPRHKVTEMGQEVTMRCQPILGHNTVFWYRQTMMQGLELLAYFRNRAPLDDSGMPKDRFSAEMPDATLATLKIQPSEPRDSAVYFCASGSLPGGVGGNEQFFGPGTRLTVL.

CDR3 amino acids: CASSSAGVISGNTIYF. The CDR3 DNA reads as TGCGCCAGCAGCTCCGCGGGGGTGATCTCTGGAAACACCATATATTTT. The genes are TRBV5-1 and TRBJ1-3; D is perhaps TRBD1 (5 bases). Per germline, CDR1 SGHRS and CDR2 YFSETQ. Trimming cost V 3 bases and J 0 bases, with 13 bases left between them. The length of the CDR3 is 16 residues.

The chain is built from TRBV4-2 and TRBJ2-5; 8 bases map to TRBD1. The J segment lost 0 bases and the V segment lost 5 bases, leaving 5 bases of the junction unmatched. In germline, CDR1 is LGHNA, CDR2 YNFKEQ. The CDR3 is 15 amino acids. CDR3 coding DNA: TGTGCCAGCAGCTTAGGACAGGGAGACCAAGAGACCCAGTACTTC. This gives the protein CASSLGQGDQETQYF.

The chain recombines TRBV6-6 with TRBJ1-4; tentative D call: TRBD1 (6 bases). CDR1 is MNHNY, CDR2 SVGAGI, per germline (reference sequence). Trimming cost V 6 bases and J 7 bases, with 12 bases left between them. CDR3 length equals 13 residues. CDR3 region: CASRTAGVEKLFF. The CDR3 DNA is TGTGCCAGCAGGACAGCAGGGGTTGAAAAACTGTTTTTT.

The chain links TRBV5-1 to TRBJ1-1, with 7 nucleotides matching TRBD1. Germline V gene lookup returns CDR1 SGHRS and CDR2 YFSETQ. There are 14 residues in the CDR3. V was pared by 7 bases and J by 4 bases, with 10 bases of the junction left unmatched. The CDR3 loop reads CASQTQPGGTEAFF. In nucleotides, the CDR3 is TGCGCCAGCCAAACGCAACCAGGGGGCACTGAAGCTTTCTTT.

The chain joins TRBV6-5 to TRBJ2-7, with a tentative D call TRBD2 (6 bases). In germline, CDR1 is MNHEY, CDR2 SVGAGI. V dropped 0 bases and J dropped 2 bases, with 11 bases sitting between them. This CDR3 has 15 amino acids. The CDR3 DNA follows: TGTGCCAGCAGTTACTCAGGGGAGGTCGCCTACGAGCAGTACTTC. This encodes CASSYSGEVAYEQYF.

J is TRBJ1-1 and V is TRBV10-3; D gene uncertain. The germline V gene encodes CDR1 ENHRY and CDR2 SYGVKD. The CDR3 is 14 amino acids. V lost 6 bases to trimming and J lost 0 bases, with 11 bases between them. CDR3 nucleotides: TGTGCCATCAGCACGGGCGGACTGAACACTGAAGCTTTCTTT. This codes for CAISTGGLNTEAFF.

V is TRBV7-2 and J is TRBJ2-5, with D unresolved. CDR3 length: 11 residues. The V gene's germline CDR1 is SGHTA and CDR2 FQGNSA. V lost 4 bases to trimming and J lost 4 bases, with 4 bases between them. This chain's CDR3 is CASSSIETQYF. CDR3 DNA sequence: TGTGCCAGCAGCTCTATAGAGACCCAGTACTTC.

The table lists this clone with a few counts. The V call is TRBV11-2, the J call TRBJ2-7; 9 nucleotides align to TRBD2. From germline, CDR1 is SGHAT and CDR2 FQNNGV. CDR3 length: 15 amino acids. The V segment lost 3 bases and the J segment 3 bases; nucleotides outside the gene matches: 6. CDR3 bases: TGTGCCAGCAGCTTTAGCGGGGGCCCCCTCTACGAGCAGTACTTC. Translation gives CASSFSGGPLYEQYF.

This chain uses TRBV29-1 with TRBJ2-3; 10 nucleotides align to TRBD1. This CDR3 contains 15 residues. V lost 4 bases to trimming and J lost 2 bases; unmatched junction nucleotides: 6. CDR1 and CDR2 (germline): SQVTM, ANQGSEA. The CDR3 loop reads CSVVSGQGFTDTQYF. CDR3 nucleotide sequence: TGCAGCGTTGTATCGGGACAGGGGTTCACAGATACGCAGTATTTT.

J is TRBJ1-2 and V is TRBV28; D is undetermined. V was cut by 6 bases and J by 0 bases, with 23 bases left in between. The CDR3 covers 18 residues. CDR1 is MDHEN and CDR2 is SYDVKM in the germline V gene. The CDR3 DNA reads as TGTGCCAGCAGCTCATCCGAGGGTTACTACGTACCTAACTATGGCTACACCTTC. Translated: CASSSSEGYYVPNYGYTF.

This clone was detected a few times. J is TRBJ2-5 and V is TRBV6-5; 10 bases are shared with TRBD1. V gave up 9 bases and J gave up 5 bases; unmatched junction bases: 12. CDR3 length: 15 residues. The germline V gene encodes CDR1 MNHEY and CDR2 SVGAGI. The chain's CDR3 is CASFLRQGASETQYF. The CDR3 coding sequence is TGTGCCAGTTTTCTAAGACAGGGGGCGAGCGAGACCCAGTACTTC.

V gene TRBV21-1 combines with J gene TRBJ2-2; TRBD1, as called in the table, went unchecked against the DNA. TRBV21-1 is designated a pseudogene. The CDR3 is 14 residues long. CDR3 region: CASTRDMDTGELFF. The CDR3 DNA reads TGTGCCAGCACCAGGGATATGGACACCGGGGAGCTGTTTTTT.

This clone was counted only a few times. The V and J genes are TRBV7-9 and TRBJ2-3; D possibly corresponds to TRBD2 (5 bases). CDR1 and CDR2 from the germline V gene are SEHNR and FQNEAQ (reference sequence). V lost 2 bases, J lost 3 bases, and 15 bases lay in between. The CDR3 is 16 amino acids. The CDR3 protein is CASSLSGVRVTDTQYF. The CDR3 DNA sequence: TGTGCCAGCAGCTTATCCGGGGTCCGGGTTACAGATACGCAGTATTTT. Full variable domain (remainder filled in from reference TRBV7-9 and TRBJ2-3): DTGVSQNPRHKITKRGQNVTFRCDPISEHNRLYWYRQTLGQGPEFLTYFQNEAQLEKSRLLSDRFSAERPKGSFSTLEIQRTEQGDSAMYLCASSLSGVRVTDTQYFGPGTRLTVL.

The V gene is TRBV7-9, the J gene TRBJ1-1, with TRBD1 identical over 7 bases. This CDR3 contains 18 residues. Germline trimming cut 0 bases from V and 0 bases from J; bases unmatched to any gene: 10. Germline CDR1 reads SEHNR; CDR2 reads FQNEAQ (reference sequence). CDR3 in amino acids: CASSLAQGGPPMNTEAFF. In DNA form, the CDR3 reads TGTGCCAGCAGCTTAGCGCAGGGGGGGCCCCCAATGAACACTGAAGCTTTCTTT.

This clone was found a few times. This rearrangement joins TRBV7-6 to TRBJ1-1; D remains ambiguous. Looked up from germline, CDR1 is SGHVS and CDR2 is FNYEAQ. The CDR3 covers 15 residues. Trimming left V 0 bases short and J 1 base short, with 9 bases between. The CDR3 sequence: CASSLAWDGNTEAFF. CDR3 bases: TGTGCCAGCAGCTTAGCGTGGGATGGGAACACTGAAGCTTTCTTT.

The gene calls are TRBV28 and TRBJ1-1, with D unclear. From germline, CDR1 is MDHEN and CDR2 SYDVKM. The CDR3 runs 15 residues. V gave up 3 bases and J gave up 0 bases, with 11 bases separating them. The CDR3 DNA sequence: TGTGCCAGCAGTTTCCCTCGGGGTGTGAACACTGAAGCTTTCTTT. Translated: CASSFPRGVNTEAFF. The full variable domain, completed using reference TRBV28 and TRBJ1-1, is DVKVTQSSRYLVKRTGEKVFLECVQDMDHENMFWYRQDPGLGLRLIYFSYDVKMKEKGDIPEGYSVSREKKERFSLILESASTNQTSMYLCASSFPRGVNTEAFFGQGTRLTVV.

The genes are TRBV27 and TRBJ2-3; D possibly corresponds to TRBD1 (6 bases). Germline assignment: CDR1 MNHEY and CDR2 SMNVEV (reference sequence). The CDR3 length is 16 residues. Trimming took off 1 base at V and 7 bases at J, with 18 bases between the two ends. The CDR3 DNA reads TGTGCCAGCAGTTTATATCAGGGGTCCCTTGGTAATACGCAGTATTTT. This sequence encodes CASSLYQGSLGNTQYF.

This clone is deemed medium-sized. The J gene is TRBJ2-7, the V gene TRBV29-1; no firm D call. The V gene's germline CDR1 is SQVTM and CDR2 ANQGSEA. The CDR3 loop spans 11 amino acids. Trimming shortened V by 4 bases and J by 5 bases, and 9 bases separated the two germline ends. DNA for the CDR3: TGCAGCGTTGGCGGAAGGGACGAGCAGTACTTC. Translation: CSVGGRDEQYF.